These 18 T cell receptor beta chains share one sample of origin, sequenced in a study of blood T cell repertoires in COVID-19. Sequenced by immunoSEQ multiplex PCR; TCRdb stores in-frame clones only, minus some. This sample has 200,000 to 250,000 clones, with approximately 82% found just once. The specimen sequenced was peripheral blood. These receptors came from a woman of 80 years or more with acute or convalescent COVID-19.

The V gene is TRBV7-2, the J gene TRBJ2-2; 7 bases agree with TRBD1. The ends lost 6 bases at V and 0 bases at J; junction bases unmatched: 7. This CDR3 has 16 amino acids. CDR1 and CDR2 (germline): SGHTA, FQGNSA. In DNA, the CDR3 is TGTGCCAGCAGTAGGAGACAGGGCCCGAACACCGGGGAGCTGTTTTTT. Translation gives CASSRRQGPNTGELFF.

The V gene is TRBV6-1, the J gene TRBJ1-5; no definite D call. Trimming removed 0 bases from V and 6 bases from J, with 12 bases in between. The CDR3 sequence is 15 residues long. Per the germline V gene, CDR1 is MNHNS and CDR2 is SASEGT. As DNA, the CDR3 is TGTGCCAGCAGTGAAGCCTGGGCGCAGAGTCAGCCCCAGCATTTT. Residues: CASSEAWAQSQPQHF.

This clone was seen more than once but under ten times. The chain joins TRBV27 to TRBJ1-2; D is unclear. Germline CDR1 is MNHEY and CDR2 is SMNVEV (reference sequence). V gave up 1 base and J gave up 4 bases, with 13 bases separating them. There are 15 residues in the CDR3. The CDR3 protein is CASSLFPPAVYGYTF. In nucleotides, the CDR3 is TGTGCCAGCAGTTTATTCCCCCCTGCAGTCTATGGCTACACCTTC.

The rearrangement joins TRBV5-6 to TRBJ2-3; 10 bases map to TRBD2. This CDR3 contains 15 residues. The V segment lost 6 bases and the J segment 0 bases; nucleotides outside the gene matches: 4. Germline V CDR1 and CDR2: SGHDT, YYEEEE. The DNA for the CDR3 is TGTGCCAGCACCCTAGCGGGGGTTAGCACAGATACGCAGTATTTT. The encoded protein is CASTLAGVSTDTQYF. The whole variable domain, filled in from reference TRBV5-6 and TRBJ2-3, reads DAGVTQSPTHLIKTRGQQVTLRCSPKSGHDTVSWYQQALGQGPQFIFQYYEEEERQRGNFPDRFSGHQFPNYSSELNVNALLLGDSALYLCASTLAGVSTDTQYFGPGTRLTVL.

The rearrangement uses TRBV4-1 and TRBJ1-4; D is possibly TRBD1 (5 bases). CDR3 size: 17 residues. The germline V gene encodes CDR1 MGHRA and CDR2 YSYEKL. Trimming took 0 bases from V and 10 from J, leaving 21 bases between them. The CDR3 is CASSQDGGILRIGKLFF. In DNA, the CDR3 is TGCGCCAGCAGCCAAGACGGGGGGATTCTACGAATAGGAAAACTGTTTTTT.

The chain links TRBV15 to TRBJ1-1; 7 positions match TRBD1. CDR3 length equals 16 residues. The ends lost 1 base at V and 2 bases at J; junction bases unmatched: 7. Germline CDR1 reads LNHNV; CDR2 reads YYDKDF (reference sequence). This chain's CDR3 is CATSRGQGRDNTEAFF. CDR3 DNA: TGTGCCACCAGCAGAGGACAGGGTAGGGATAACACTGAAGCTTTCTTT.

This clone was seen a single time. The genes are TRBV7-2 and TRBJ1-4, with D possibly TRBD1 on 5 matching bases. V lost 5 bases to trimming and J lost 0 bases, with 10 bases between them. The CDR3 is 15 amino acids. Per germline, CDR1 SGHTA and CDR2 FQGNSA. CDR3 sequence (DNA): TGTGCCAGCAGCCTCGGGGGGTCAACTAATGAAAAACTGTTTTTT. It translates to CASSLGGSTNEKLFF. Combining the CDR3 with reference TRBV7-2 and TRBJ1-4 gives the whole variable domain GAGVSQSPSNKVTEKGKDVELRCDPISGHTALYWYRQSLGQGLEFLIYFQGNSAPDKSGLPSDRFSAERTGGSVSTLTIQRTQQEDSAVYLCASSLGGSTNEKLFFGSGTQLSVL.

The V call is TRBV9, the J call TRBJ1-3, with D tentatively TRBD1 (5 bases). Trimming shortened V by 4 bases and J by 6 bases, and 11 bases separated the two germline ends. The germline gives CDR1 SGDLS, CDR2 YYNGEE. This CDR3 has 13 residues. The CDR3 protein is CASSLDTPNTIYF. In nucleotides, the CDR3 is TGTGCCAGCAGCTTGGACACACCAAACACCATATATTTT.

The chain uses TRBV12-3 or TRBV12-4 and TRBJ1-6; D is ambiguous. The CDR3 contains 12 residues. V lost 3 bases and J lost 9, with 6 bases in between. The CDR3 region is CASSFPGSPLHF. CDR3 coding DNA: TGTGCCAGCAGTTTTCCCGGTTCACCCCTCCACTTT.

The chain recombines TRBV19 with TRBJ2-5; TRBD1 matches 8 bases. Trimming cost V 6 bases and J 4 bases; bases outside gene matches: 1. Germline values: CDR1 LNHDA, CDR2 SQIVND (reference sequence). This CDR3 contains 12 residues. This CDR3 reads CASRTGGETQYF. The CDR3 nucleotides read TGTGCCAGTAGAACAGGGGGAGAGACCCAGTACTTC.

The chain couples TRBV3-1 (or the pseudogene TRBV3-2) to TRBJ1-2; 7 bases are shared with TRBD1. Germline CDR1 LGHDT, CDR2 YNNKEL (reference sequence). The CDR3 loop spans 13 amino acids. J lost 5 bases, V lost 4 bases, and 4 bases had no gene match. The chain's CDR3 is CASSLRGTYGYTF. The CDR3 nucleotides are TGTGCCAGCAGCCTCAGGGGGACATATGGCTACACCTTC.

The chain is built from TRBV28 and TRBJ1-5; TRBD1 matches at 8 bases. The CDR3 totals 15 residues. The V segment lost 5 bases and the J segment 4 bases; nucleotides outside the gene matches: 7. CDR1 MDHEN and CDR2 SYDVKM come from the germline V gene. CDR3 sequence (DNA): TGTGCCAGCAGTAATACAGGGGGAATGAATCAGCCCCAGCATTTT. Amino acids: CASSNTGGMNQPQHF.

This sequence joins TRBV7-9 and TRBJ1-2, with 7 nucleotides matching TRBD1. Trimming at V came to 5 bases and at J to 7 bases, leaving 7 bases not matched to a gene. The CDR3 has 13 residues. Germline V gene lookup returns CDR1 SEHNR and CDR2 FQNEAQ (reference sequence). The CDR3 nucleotides are TGTGCCAGCAGCACTGGGACAGTCCCTGGCTACACCTTC. Protein sequence: CASSTGTVPGYTF.

V is TRBV9 and J is TRBJ2-3; perhaps TRBD2 as D (6 bases). Germline V gives CDR1 SGDLS, CDR2 YYNGEE. The CDR3 contains 14 residues. V was clipped by 2 bases and J by 6 bases, with 13 bases between them. For the CDR3, the DNA is TGTGCCAGCAGCGTTAGCGGAGACGTGGATACGCAGTATTTT. Translation gives CASSVSGDVDTQYF.

The sample holds a few counts of this clone. CDR3 nucleotide sequence: TGTGCCTGGAGTAGGGGTTCCGGGGCCAACGTCCTGACTTTC. It codes for CAWSRGSGANVLTF. The chain combines TRBV30 with TRBJ2-6, with D possibly matching TRBD1 (5 bases). Between the trimmed V and J ends, which lost 2 bases and 4 bases, there was a span of 9 bases. Looked up from germline, CDR1 is GTSNPN and CDR2 is SVGIG (reference sequence). The CDR3 sequence is 14 residues long.

This clone has at least ten counts. This sequence joins TRBV28 and TRBJ1-2; D ambiguous. The CDR3 runs 14 residues. The germline CDR1 and CDR2 sequences are MDHEN and SYDVKM. V lost 10 bases to trimming and J lost 8 bases, with 23 bases between them. The CDR3 DNA is TGTGCCACCGTTAGACTTGAGGGATTGATCGGCTACACCTTC. The encoded protein is CATVRLEGLIGYTF.

The CDR3 DNA is TGTGCCAGCAGCCTGGAGGGATATGGCTACACCTTC. Amino acid sequence: CASSLEGYGYTF. The gene calls are TRBV7-9 and TRBJ1-2; D remains ambiguous. Trimming shortened V by 5 bases and J by 5 bases, and 9 bases separated the two germline ends. The length of the CDR3 is 12 residues. CDR1 and CDR2 (germline): SEHNR, FQNEAQ (reference sequence).

The V call is TRBV5-1, the J call TRBJ1-1; weak D call: TRBD1 (6 bases). In germline, CDR1 is SGHRS, CDR2 YFSETQ. This CDR3 is built from 15 residues. V lost 4 bases and J 4 bases, leaving 17 bases between the germline ends. CDR3 protein: CASSAGQFRGTEAFF. The CDR3 DNA follows: TGCGCCAGCAGCGCTGGACAGTTCCGGGGCACTGAAGCTTTCTTT.